This TCR beta chain comes out of a study of T cell responses to AZD1222 COVID-19 vaccine (TCRdb year 2021). General notes on the study: A total of approximately 240 trial participants underwent TCR sequencing, of whom nearly 210 had received two doses of AZD1222 and roughly 26 had received two doses of the MenACWY control vaccine. Trial participants were enrolled into age subgroups of 18-55, 56-69 and 70-plus years, which contained about 160, 30 and 59 TCR-sequenced participants, respectively. The study at large found these results: After two AZD1222 doses, spike-specific TCR breadth and depth were significantly higher than at day 0 and than in MenACWY recipients. Conclusions about previously exposed vaccinees were limited because only six AZD1222 recipients were SARS-CoV-2 seropositive at baseline. Because no day 14 peak-response samples were available, the repertoires could be characterized only after the peak T cell response. Participants were mostly white British, with more females than males. The authors suggested clonal diversity may have been underestimated. In the small 56-69-year group, the increase in depth fell short of significance, most likely because of low power. Nearly half of unique spike-specific TCRs reportedly recognized epitopes outside regions mutated in the B.1.351 and B.1.1.7 variants. Vaccine-associated CD4 TCRs spanned the whole spike protein, with dominant responses in regions 160-218 and 743-854.

The germline V gene provides CDR1 SGHRS and CDR2 YFSETQ. Reading from cysteine to phenylalanine, the CDR3 counts 17 amino acids. Only CDR3 DNA remains: 51 bases, in frame from the first base. From V the trimming removes 4 bases and from J it removes 3 bases, while the gene matches leave 11 bases of the junction unaccounted for. The CDR3 regions of human TCRbeta chains were analyzed by immunosequencing. The authors processed their data as follows. Repertoire TCRs were checked for matches against a reference library of SARS-CoV-2-specific TCRs that had been generated using the MIRA antigen-specificity platform. Breadth was defined as the fraction of unique TCRs that were SARS-CoV-2-associated. Depth was defined as the fraction of total T cells that were SARS-CoV-2-associated. Using the MIRA data, each spike-specific TCR was assigned both to the spike region to which the TCR was reactive and to a CD4 or CD8 class. Log10-transformed breadth and depth values were compared by one-way ANOVA with Sidak's multiple comparisons tests. The immuneACCESS repertoire file appears here via TCRdb, limited to in-frame rearrangements. These files lack a portion of the clones; in checked studies, under half of the deficit traces to unresolved V genes, and the cause of the others is not known. V and J calls and clone size are as listed in that table; D and trimming were resolved from the DNA. The sample contains about 150,000 clones, about 86% of them found a single time. 4.5% to 6% of the sample belongs to the ten largest clones.

In light of the paper, this sample's time point label describes: baseline before first vaccination. Taken with the paper, the label for treatment or condition translates to: meningococcal conjugate vaccine given as trial control. The vaccinee samples were drawn from two UK trials, COV001 and COV002, one of which was a single-blind randomized controlled phase 2/3 trial testing AZD1222 (ChAdOx1 nCoV-19) in healthy adults. For TCRbeta chain sequencing, PBMC samples from trial participants were taken at day 0 and at day 28 after the second dose. Worth noting for this clone: Its cognate antigen has yet to be identified. The input lacks base qualities; no much larger clone sits a single base away.

The sample here was peripheral blood, taken on day 0 of MenACWY control vaccination. The V gene is TRBV5-1 and the J gene is TRBJ2-2, and 8 junction bases match TRBD2. The sequence derives from an adult in good health. DNA sequence: TGCGCCAGCAGCAAATTCCTAAGCGGGGGCGACACCGGGGAGCTGTTTTTT. Its translation reads: CASSKFLSGGDTGELFF.